Presented here are 7 T cell receptor beta chains from one specimen sequenced in a study of T cells after somatic rescue of genetic block. The table came from immunoSEQ multiplex PCR; TCRdb's copy has only in-frame clones and leaves some out. The data show tens of thousands of clones, approximately 91% seen once. Material: peripheral blood mononuclear cells (PBMCs). These TCRs come from a man aged 25 to 40.

The rearrangement joins TRBV2 to TRBJ1-1; a weak D match, TRBD1 (5 bases). Trimming stripped 6 bases from V and 10 bases from J, with 15 bases between. The CDR3 is 12 residues long. Germline CDR1 SNHLY, CDR2 FYNNEI. CDR3 in DNA: TGTGCCAGCAGGGTCGACAGCCTGGGAGCTTTCTTT. Protein sequence: CASRVDSLGAFF.

This clone was observed many times. The rearrangement joins TRBV2 to TRBJ1-5; TRBD1 might be the D (5 bases). Trimming stripped 3 bases from V and 3 bases from J, with 15 bases between. Germline values: CDR1 SNHLY, CDR2 FYNNEI. The CDR3 loop spans 16 amino acids. Written as DNA, the CDR3 is TGTGCCAGCAGTGACGTGGGGGACCCGATCAATCAGCCCCAGCATTTT. It codes for CASSDVGDPINQPQHF.

The chain employs TRBV28 and TRBJ1-2, with D possibly matching TRBD1 (6 bases). The ends were cut back, 6 bases at V and 2 bases at J, with 10 bases in the middle. The CDR3 consists of 13 residues. Per germline, CDR1 MDHEN and CDR2 SYDVKM. The CDR3 DNA reads as TGTGCCAGCAGGGGGGGACAAAACTATGGCTACACCTTC. This encodes CASRGGQNYGYTF.

This chain links TRBV6-6 with TRBJ2-7, with D maybe TRBD1 (6 bases). Per the germline V gene, CDR1 is MNHNY and CDR2 is SVGAGI (reference sequence). CDR3 size: 16 residues. The ends were cut back, 5 bases at V and 0 bases at J, with 17 bases in the middle. CDR3 nucleotides: TGTGCCAGCAGTAAACGGGACACAGGGAGCTCCTACGAGCAGTACTTC. It is translated as CASSKRDTGSSYEQYF.

The chain joins TRBV7-6 to TRBJ2-1; D could derive from TRBD1 or TRBD2 (5 bases each). This CDR3 comprises 16 residues. The germline V and J ends were trimmed by 2 bases and 7 bases, with 18 bases remaining between them. Germline CDR1 reads SGHVS; CDR2 reads FNYEAQ. CDR3 in amino acids: CASSLSGSGIGNEQFF. The CDR3 region has the DNA TGTGCCAGCAGCTTATCAGGGAGCGGTATCGGGAATGAGCAGTTCTTC.

The V gene is TRBV4-1, the J gene TRBJ2-1; no firm D call. CDR3 length: 15 residues. The V gene's germline CDR1 is MGHRA and CDR2 YSYEKL. Trimming cost V 0 bases and J 6 bases, with 12 bases left between them. The CDR3 nucleotides read TGCGCCAGCAGCCAAGAGACCCCCGAAGGCAATGAGCAGTTCTTC. It is translated as CASSQETPEGNEQFF.

This clone was detected only once. Here the CDR3 DNA reads TGCGCCAGCAGCCCCCCGGGACAGCAAGAGACCCAGTACTTC. It yields the protein CASSPPGQQETQYF. The rearrangement links TRBV5-1 to TRBJ2-5, with TRBD1 matching over 7 bases. The CDR3 is 14 residues long. The germline V gene has CDR1 SGHRS and CDR2 YFSETQ. Losses at the gene ends were 4 bases for V and 2 bases for J; bases not matched to a gene: 5. Full variable domain (remainder filled in from reference TRBV5-1 and TRBJ2-5): KAGVTQTPRYLIKTRGQQVTLSCSPISGHRSVSWYQQTPGQGLQFLFEYFSETQRNKGNFPGRFSGRQFSNSRSEMNVSTLELGDSALYLCASSPPGQQETQYFGPGTRLLVL.